The T cell receptor beta chain under discussion was sequenced for a study of read filtering for tumor transcriptome and immune sequencing. In the study overall: Mean patient age was approximately 66 years, range roughly 45 to 85; 17 to 20 male, some 14 female.

This clonotype has ten or more counts. Germline assignment: CDR1 WNHNN and CDR2 SYGVQD (reference sequence). Trimming stripped 2 bases from V and 11 bases from J, with 15 bases between. The CDR3 is made up of 13 amino acids. From roughly 390 ng of RNA, a library with molecular barcoded alpha/delta and beta/gamma adaptors was made. TCRdb redid the calling of the reads with MiXCR, one entry per CDR3 protein. The table has 100,000 to 150,000 distinct CDR3 sequences, approximately 13% seen once. The V and J genes are TRBV10-1 and TRBJ1-1; D might be TRBD1 (5 bases). This receptor was taken from a donor over 35 with multiple myeloma. The sequenced material came from a population of CD138-negative cells sorted from bone marrow. The CDR3, as DNA: TGCGCCAGCAGTGAGCCCCAGGGCGGTCGCGCTTTCTTT. Amino acid sequence: CASSEPQGGRAFF.